The 9 T cell receptor beta chains given below trace back to one sample, sequenced in a study of regulatory T cells in long-lasting Graves disease. Described time point: newly diagnosed GD, antithyroid drugs for less than 3 months. Making the TCR library involved RNA that had been extracted from PBMCs. Libraries of TCR beta came from iRepertoire HTBI primers plus Arm-PCR of CDR3 regions. TCRdb used MiXCR to reprocess the multiplex PCR reads, holding one entry per CDR3 protein. The sample yields 400,000 to 500,000 distinct CDR3 sequences, 16% seen once. The sample was also reused in another study, on T cells in Graves' hyperthyroidism and ophthalmopathy.

The sequences come from peripheral blood mononuclear cells (PBMCs), collected at new diagnosis, from a patient treated with antithyroid drugs. These receptors were taken from a woman in her 30s with Graves disease.

Only a few counts were recorded for this clonotype. The gene calls are TRBV5-4 and TRBJ2-1; the D gene is possibly TRBD2 (5 bases). V shed 2 bases and J shed 7 bases, with 13 bases lying between them. Germline V gene lookup returns CDR1 SGHNT and CDR2 YYREEE (reference sequence). This CDR3 spans 14 amino acids. CDR3 in DNA: TGTGCCAGCAGCTTCCCTAGCCTACTAAATGAGCAGTTCTTC. Protein: CASSFPSLLNEQFF.

The chain links TRBV20-1 to TRBJ2-7; 11 bases are shared with TRBD2. Germline values: CDR1 DFQATT, CDR2 SNEGSKA (reference sequence). Unmatched junction bases numbered 7, after V lost 4 bases and J lost 2 bases. CDR3 length: 15 amino acids. The CDR3 is CSAKTGTSGTYEQYF. The CDR3 DNA is TGCAGTGCTAAAACCGGGACTAGCGGAACCTACGAGCAGTACTTC.

The chain links TRBV5-1 to TRBJ2-7; unclear D gene. CDR1 SGHRS and CDR2 YFSETQ come from the germline V gene. The CDR3 contains 16 residues. The germline V and J ends were trimmed by 1 base and 3 bases, with 17 bases remaining between them. The CDR3 sequence: CASSLLSLGQNYEQYF. CDR3 nucleotide sequence: TGCGCCAGCAGCTTGCTGTCCCTAGGCCAGAACTACGAGCAGTACTTC.

This clonotype was counted ten times or more. The chain recombines TRBV3-1 with TRBJ1-2; D might be TRBD1 (5 bases). Germline V gene lookup returns CDR1 LGHDT and CDR2 YNNKEL (reference sequence). This CDR3 spans 13 amino acids. Trimming shortened V by 0 bases and J by 8 bases, and 10 bases separated the two germline ends. CDR3 bases: TGTGCCAGCAGCCAAGAGACCTGGGGGGGCTACACCTTC. Translation gives CASSQETWGGYTF. Filled out from reference TRBV3-1 and TRBJ1-2, the complete variable domain reads DTAVSQTPKYLVTQMGNDKSIKCEQNLGHDTMYWYKQDSKKFLKIMFSYNNKELIINETVPNRFSPKSPDKAHLNLHINSLELGDSAVYFCASSQETWGGYTFGSGTRLTVV.

The J gene is TRBJ1-1, the V gene TRBV5-1; tentative D call: TRBD1 (6 bases). The CDR3 extends over 15 amino acids. Trimming took off 0 bases at V and 2 bases at J, with 11 bases between the two ends. CDR1 SGHRS and CDR2 YFSETQ come from the germline V gene. In DNA form, the CDR3 reads TGCGCCAGCAGCTTGGCCGGGGGACAAAACACTGAAGCTTTCTTT. It yields the protein CASSLAGGQNTEAFF. The complete variable domain, with remaining parts taken from reference TRBV5-1 and TRBJ1-1, reads KAGVTQTPRYLIKTRGQQVTLSCSPISGHRSVSWYQQTPGQGLQFLFEYFSETQRNKGNFPGRFSGRQFSNSRSEMNVSTLELGDSALYLCASSLAGGQNTEAFFGQGTRLTVV.

The chain uses TRBV28 and TRBJ2-7, with 12 bases aligning to TRBD2. Trimming at V came to 4 bases and at J to 7 bases, leaving 14 bases not matched to a gene. CDR1 and CDR2 (germline): MDHEN, SYDVKM. The CDR3 is made up of 17 amino acids. The CDR3 sequence is CASSSGLAGSGAREQYF. The CDR3 coding sequence is TGTGCCAGCAGTTCAGGACTAGCGGGGTCGGGAGCGAGGGAGCAGTACTTC.

This clonotype was recorded at least ten times. J is TRBJ1-4 and V is TRBV28, with TRBD1 matching over 7 bases. This CDR3 comprises 19 residues. Germline V gene lookup returns CDR1 MDHEN and CDR2 SYDVKM. The V and J ends lost 2 bases and 0 bases, in that order; junction bases with no gene match: 12. The CDR3 protein is CASSLSDRDLASTNEKLFF. The CDR3 region has the DNA TGTGCCAGCAGTTTAAGTGACAGGGACTTGGCCTCAACTAATGAAAAACTGTTTTTT.

This clonotype showed up just a few times. The chain is built from TRBV7-9 and TRBJ1-3; a weak D match, TRBD1 (5 bases). CDR3 length: 18 amino acids. The germline V gene has CDR1 SEHNR and CDR2 FQNEAQ (reference sequence). The V and J ends lost 5 bases and 4 bases respectively, with 24 bases between them. In DNA, the CDR3 is TGTGCCAGCAGCCGCCTTCGGGCGGGACCCTCTCTCGGAAACACCATATATTTT. Residues: CASSRLRAGPSLGNTIYF.

This chain uses TRBV7-2 with TRBJ2-4; weak D call: TRBD2 (6 bases). CDR1 is SGHTA and CDR2 is FQGNSA in the germline V gene. V was pared by 5 bases and J by 5 bases, with 19 bases between. This CDR3 is built from 16 residues. CDR3 nucleotide sequence: TGTGCCAGCAGCCACGGACCGGGAGTCGGCCAAAACATTCAGTACTTC. This encodes CASSHGPGVGQNIQYF.